This TCR beta chain is from a study of early T cells in non-severe SARS-CoV-2 infection. Germline values: CDR1 DFQATT, CDR2 SNEGSKA (reference sequence). There are 14 residues in the CDR3. The J segment lost 6 bases and the V segment lost 7 bases, leaving 9 bases of the junction unmatched. Individual cDNA molecules were tagged with unique molecular identifiers. TCRdb reanalysed the 5' RACE reads using MiXCR and keeps one entry per CDR3 protein. This table has about 63,000 distinct CDR3 sequences, over 10% appearing once. This clonotype was obtained from an adult who was a healthcare worker with PCR-confirmed SARS-CoV-2 infection or an uninfected control (not recorded which). The chain joins TRBV20-1 to TRBJ2-3; the match to TRBD2 covers 11 bases. Source material: whole blood. DNA for the CDR3: TGCAGTGGCTCCCTTAGCGGGGGGGGTGATACGCAGTATTTT. It translates to CSGSLSGGGDTQYF.